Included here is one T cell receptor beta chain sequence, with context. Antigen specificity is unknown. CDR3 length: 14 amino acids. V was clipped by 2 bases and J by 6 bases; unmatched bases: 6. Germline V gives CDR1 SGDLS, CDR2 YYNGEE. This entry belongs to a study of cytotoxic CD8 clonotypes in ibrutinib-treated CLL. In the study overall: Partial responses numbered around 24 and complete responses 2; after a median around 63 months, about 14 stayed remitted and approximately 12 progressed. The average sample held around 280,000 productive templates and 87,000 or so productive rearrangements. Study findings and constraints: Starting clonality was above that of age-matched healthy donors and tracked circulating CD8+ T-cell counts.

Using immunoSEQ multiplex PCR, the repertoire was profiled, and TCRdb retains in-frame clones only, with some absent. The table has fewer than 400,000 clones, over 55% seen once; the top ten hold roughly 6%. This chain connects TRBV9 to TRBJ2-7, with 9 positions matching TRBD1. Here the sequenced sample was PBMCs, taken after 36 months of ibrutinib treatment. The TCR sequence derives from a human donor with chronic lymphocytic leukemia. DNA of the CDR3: TGTGCCAGCAGCGTCGGGACAGGGTTCCCCGAGCAGTACTTC. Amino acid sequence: CASSVGTGFPEQYF.